These 16 T cell receptor beta chains came from one sample sequenced in a study of neurological immune-mediated disorders. MiXCR, run by TCRdb on the 5' RACE reads, gives a single entry per CDR3 protein. The table shows 50,000 to 70,000 distinct CDR3 sequences, with about 11% occurring only once. As for time point: longitudinal time-point 1 (baseline). Sequencing was done on a sample of PBMCs. These receptors all stem from a male donor with HTLV-1-associated myelopathy (HAM/TSP).

The chain combines TRBV20-1 with TRBJ1-1; D is unresolved. The V end lost 3 bases, the J end lost 1 base, and 6 bases lay between the germline ends. CDR1 and CDR2 from the germline V gene are DFQATT and SNEGSKA (reference sequence). This CDR3 contains 12 residues. CDR3 amino acids: CSASRGNTEAFF. In DNA form, the CDR3 reads TGCAGTGCTAGTCGGGGGAACACTGAAGCTTTCTTT.

This clonotype was recorded many times. The chain employs TRBV5-1 and TRBJ2-5; 14 positions agree with TRBD2. The germline gives CDR1 SGHRS, CDR2 YFSETQ. The CDR3 contains 14 residues. V was clipped by 7 bases and J by 5 bases; unmatched bases: 4. The CDR3 DNA is TGCGCCAGCGGGGGACTAGCGGGGGCGGAGACCCAGTACTTC. Translating it yields CASGGLAGAETQYF.

Remarks on this clonotype: A clone one base away is much larger, so this may be a read error. The rearrangement uses TRBV20-1 and TRBJ1-3, with TRBD1 matching 8 bases. The CDR3 is 14 residues long. Germline V gene sequence: CDR1 DFQATT, CDR2 SNEGSKA (reference sequence). In DNA, the CDR3 is TGCAGTGCACCTCGGACAGGGACTGGAAACACCAAATATTTT. It translates to CSAPRTGTGNTKYF.

This clonotype was counted many times. CDR3 sequence reads: CASSLRRAGMNTEAFF. The CDR3 coding sequence is TGTGCCAGCAGCTTGCGCAGGGCAGGGATGAACACTGAAGCTTTCTTT. J is TRBJ1-1 and V is TRBV7-2; TRBD1 might be the D (5 bases). Trimming took off 3 bases at V and 0 bases at J, with 14 bases between the two ends. This CDR3 has 16 amino acids. Germline assignment: CDR1 SGHTA and CDR2 FQGNSA.

This clonotype was detected many times. The chain uses TRBV5-6 and TRBJ2-1; 7 bases are shared with TRBD2. This CDR3 is 13 amino acids long. CDR1 is SGHDT and CDR2 is YYEEEE in the germline V gene. J lost 4 bases, V lost 4 bases, and 2 bases had no gene match. The CDR3 DNA reads as TGTGCCAGCAGCACCGGGGGGTACAATGAGCAGTTCTTC. Translation: CASSTGGYNEQFF.

The sample holds many counts of this clonotype. The chain uses TRBV3-1 and TRBJ1-2; 10 nucleotides line up with TRBD1. The V gene's germline CDR1 is LGHDT and CDR2 YNNKEL (reference sequence). The CDR3 consists of 15 residues. V shed 4 bases, J shed 1 base, and the junction held 3 bases outside the gene matches. The CDR3 protein is CASSRGQGINYGYTF. Written as DNA, the CDR3 is TGTGCCAGCAGCCGGGGACAGGGGATTAACTATGGCTACACCTTC.

This clonotype came up many times. The DNA for the CDR3 is TGCAGCGCCCGGGGGAAGAGGGAATCCTCGTACGAGCAGTACTTC. It codes for CSARGKRESSYEQYF. The V call is TRBV29-1, the J call TRBJ2-7, with D perhaps matching TRBD2 (6 bases). Germline V gene sequence: CDR1 SQVTM, CDR2 ANQGSEA. V was trimmed by 7 bases and J by 4 bases, leaving 23 bases between them. The CDR3 sequence is 15 residues long.

Worth noting for this clonotype: A read error may be the cause here, since a much bigger clone is one base away. This rearrangement joins TRBV20-1 to TRBJ2-7; D not certain. Germline CDR1 reads DFQATT; CDR2 reads SNEGSKA (reference sequence). This CDR3 is built from 11 residues. CDR3 protein: CSATSTYEHYF. The CDR3 region has the DNA TGCAGTGCAACAAGCACCTACGAGCATTACTTC.

This clonotype turned up a few times. This chain joins TRBV7-2 and TRBJ2-1, with D uncertain. Trimming removed 3 bases from V and 5 bases from J, with 11 bases in between. This CDR3 has 14 amino acids. Germline V gene data show CDR1 as SGHTA and CDR2 as FQGNSA. The CDR3 sequence is CASSFSRANNEQFF. CDR3 DNA sequence: TGTGCCAGCAGCTTCTCTAGGGCTAACAATGAGCAGTTCTTC.

This clonotype was seen many times. The rearrangement joins TRBV5-1 to TRBJ2-3, with TRBD2 as a possible D gene (6 bases). CDR3 length: 14 amino acids. CDR1 is SGHRS and CDR2 is YFSETQ in the germline V gene. Between the trimmed V and J ends, which lost 0 bases and 6 bases, there was a span of 11 bases. CDR3 coding DNA: TGCGCCAGCAGCTTGGGCGGGGTCCAGGATACGCAGTATTTT. Amino acid sequence: CASSLGGVQDTQYF.

This clonotype was counted ten times or more. This chain connects TRBV5-1 to TRBJ1-3; the D gene is possibly TRBD1 (5 bases). Trimming cost V 0 bases and J 7 bases, with 14 bases left between them. CDR3 length: 15 residues. Per the germline V gene, CDR1 is SGHRS and CDR2 is YFSETQ. Written as DNA, the CDR3 is TGCGCCAGCAGCTTGGTGGCAGGTTCAGGGAACACCATATATTTT. Amino acid sequence: CASSLVAGSGNTIYF.

This clonotype appeared many times. This chain links TRBV5-1 with TRBJ1-3; D unclear. Per the germline V gene, CDR1 is SGHRS and CDR2 is YFSETQ. The CDR3 totals 16 residues. Trimming removed 2 bases at V and 0 bases at J, with 12 bases between. The CDR3 is CASSFTAARSGNTIYF. CDR3 bases: TGCGCCAGCAGCTTCACAGCGGCCCGCTCTGGAAACACCATATATTTT.

The sample holds many counts of this clonotype. The chain joins TRBV5-6 to TRBJ1-3; D is perhaps TRBD1 (5 bases). This CDR3 has 15 residues. Trimming took off 0 bases at V and 2 bases at J, with 9 bases between the two ends. Germline assignment: CDR1 SGHDT and CDR2 YYEEEE. The CDR3 reads CASSLGRGPGNTIYF. The CDR3, as DNA: TGTGCCAGCAGCTTGGGTAGGGGCCCTGGAAACACCATATATTTT.

This sequence joins TRBV2 and TRBJ1-5, with 10 bases that match TRBD1. This CDR3 spans 15 amino acids. Germline CDR1 reads SNHLY; CDR2 reads FYNNEI. V was pared by 0 bases and J by 6 bases, with 2 bases of the junction left unmatched. This CDR3 reads CASSEAGQGIQPQHF. CDR3 DNA: TGTGCCAGCAGTGAAGCGGGACAGGGGATTCAGCCCCAGCATTTT.

Concerning this clonotype itself: The junction does not match germline at one end; this may be a read error. This sequence joins TRBV11-2 and TRBJ1-1; a weak D match, TRBD1 (6 bases). This CDR3 has 15 residues. Germline loops: CDR1 SGHAT, CDR2 FQNNGV. CDR3 residues: CPSSRLTGLRGEAFF. For the CDR3, the DNA is TGTCCCAGCAGCCGCCTGACAGGCCTAAGGGGTGAAGCTTTCTTT.

This clonotype has a count of ten or more. This rearrangement joins TRBV20-1 to TRBJ2-3; 16 positions agree with TRBD2. The length of the CDR3 is 16 residues. V shed 6 bases, J shed 4 bases, and the junction held 7 bases outside the gene matches. Germline CDR1 reads DFQATT; CDR2 reads SNEGSKA (reference sequence). The CDR3 loop reads CSARGLAGGRADTQYF. The DNA of the CDR3 is TGCAGTGCGAGGGGACTAGCGGGGGGGCGTGCAGATACGCAGTATTTT.